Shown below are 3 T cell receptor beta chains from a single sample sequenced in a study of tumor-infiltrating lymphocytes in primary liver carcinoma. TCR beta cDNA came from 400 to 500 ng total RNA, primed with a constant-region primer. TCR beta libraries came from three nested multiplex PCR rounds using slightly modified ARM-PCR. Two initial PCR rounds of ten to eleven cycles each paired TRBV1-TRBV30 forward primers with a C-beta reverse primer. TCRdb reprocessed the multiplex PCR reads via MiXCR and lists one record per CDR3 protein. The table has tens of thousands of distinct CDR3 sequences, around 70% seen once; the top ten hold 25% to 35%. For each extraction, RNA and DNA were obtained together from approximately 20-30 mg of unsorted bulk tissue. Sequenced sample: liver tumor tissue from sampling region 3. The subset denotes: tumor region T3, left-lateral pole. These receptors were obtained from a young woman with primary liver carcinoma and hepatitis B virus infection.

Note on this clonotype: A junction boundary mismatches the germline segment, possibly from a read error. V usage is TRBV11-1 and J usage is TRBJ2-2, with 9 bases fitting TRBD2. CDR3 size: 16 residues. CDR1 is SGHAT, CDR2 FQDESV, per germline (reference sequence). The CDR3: CASSSAGGTNTGELFF. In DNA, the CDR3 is TGTGCCAGCAGCTCAGCGGGGGGTACGAACACCGGGGAGCTGTTTTTC.

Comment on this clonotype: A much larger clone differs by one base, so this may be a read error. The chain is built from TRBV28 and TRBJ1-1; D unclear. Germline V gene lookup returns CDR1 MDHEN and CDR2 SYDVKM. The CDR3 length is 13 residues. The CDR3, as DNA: TGTGCCAGGAGTTTGGGGAACAAATCTGAAGCTTTCTTT. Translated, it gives CARSLGNKSEAFF.

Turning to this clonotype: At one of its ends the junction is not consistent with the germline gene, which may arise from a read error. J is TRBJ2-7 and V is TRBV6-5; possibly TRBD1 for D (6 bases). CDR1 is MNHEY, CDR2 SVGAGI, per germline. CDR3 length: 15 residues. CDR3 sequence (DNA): TGTGCCAGCATTTACAAGGACAGCGGCTCCTGCGAGCAGTACTTC. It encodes CASIYKDSGSCEQYF.